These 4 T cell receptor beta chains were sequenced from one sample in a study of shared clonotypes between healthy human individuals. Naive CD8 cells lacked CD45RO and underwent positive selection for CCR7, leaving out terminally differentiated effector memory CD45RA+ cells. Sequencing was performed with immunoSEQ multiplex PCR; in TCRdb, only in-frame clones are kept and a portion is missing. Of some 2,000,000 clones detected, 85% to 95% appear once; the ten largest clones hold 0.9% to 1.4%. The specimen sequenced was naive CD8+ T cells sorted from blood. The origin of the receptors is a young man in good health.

CDR3 in amino acids: CASSLEGQLVFPGNTIYF. CDR3 bases: TGTGCCAGCAGCTTAGAGGGACAGCTGGTTTTCCCTGGAAACACCATATATTTT. The gene calls are TRBV7-6 and TRBJ1-3; TRBD1 matches at 7 bases. Germline V gene sequence: CDR1 SGHVS, CDR2 FNYEAQ. CDR3 length equals 18 residues. With 1 base clipped from V and 2 bases from J, the junction kept 11 bases outside the gene matches.

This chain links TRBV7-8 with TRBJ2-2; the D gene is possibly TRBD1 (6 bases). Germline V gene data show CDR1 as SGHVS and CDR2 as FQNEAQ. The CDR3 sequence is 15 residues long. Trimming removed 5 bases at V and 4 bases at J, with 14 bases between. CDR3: CASSPRTGFTGELFF. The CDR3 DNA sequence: TGTGCCAGCAGCCCCCGCACAGGGTTCACCGGGGAGCTGTTTTTT.

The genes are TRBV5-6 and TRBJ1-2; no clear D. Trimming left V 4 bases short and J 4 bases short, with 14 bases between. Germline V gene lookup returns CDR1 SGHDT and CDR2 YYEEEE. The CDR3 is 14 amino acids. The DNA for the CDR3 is TGTGCCAGCAGCCTGAGGCAACAGACCTATGGCTACACCTTC. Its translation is CASSLRQQTYGYTF.

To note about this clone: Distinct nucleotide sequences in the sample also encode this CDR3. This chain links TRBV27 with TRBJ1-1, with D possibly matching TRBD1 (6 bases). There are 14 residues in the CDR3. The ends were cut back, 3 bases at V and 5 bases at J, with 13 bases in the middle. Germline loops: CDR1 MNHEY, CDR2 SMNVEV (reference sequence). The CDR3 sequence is CASSLVGARTEAFF. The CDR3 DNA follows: TGTGCCAGCAGTTTGGTGGGGGCTCGGACTGAAGCTTTCTTT.